This TCR beta chain was sequenced in a study of post-analysis software for immune sequencing data (dated by TCRdb to 2014 to 2015). Regarding the study in general: The recorded disease courses included relapsing-remitting, secondary progressive and progressive-relapsing multiple sclerosis, and some patients had no subtype annotation. A subset of samples was prepared in parallel using single-end sample barcoding, then pooled and co-amplified after Illumina adapter ligation. Patient repertoires were compared against around 10 previously published healthy control repertoires from donors aged about 6 to 26 years. On the study overall, not on this receptor specifically: Significantly lower normalized Chao1 diversity was found in multiple sclerosis patients than in controls, suggesting substantial peripheral T-cell clonal expansion. The control group was slightly older than the multiple sclerosis patient group. Strong co-clustering of samples prepared in the same batch was shown by direct clustering with F measure, prompting a batch-effect correction. Four to six TRBV segments, including TRBV5-6, TRBV5-1 and TRBV20-1, were significantly more frequent in patients than controls.

To demonstrate the VDJtools post-analysis software, the study profiled TCR beta repertoires from the peripheral blood of 10 to 15 young patients with multiple sclerosis. The multiple sclerosis patients were children and adolescents ranging in age from roughly 6 to 15 years. CDR1 and CDR2, looked up from the germline V gene, are SQVTM and ANQGSEA. Trimming costs V 3 bases and J 9 bases, and their ends lie 14 bases apart. Taken from cysteine to phenylalanine, the CDR3 has 12 residues. Only CDR3 DNA is held: 36 bases, read in frame from base 1. Remarks on this clonotype: Its antigen is currently not known. No base quality values were provided; no much bigger clone lies one nucleotide off.

The method was PCR. Sequencer: Illumina HiSeq 2500. To reduce PCR and sequencing biases, unique molecular identifiers were incorporated into the TCR beta cDNA libraries. Every 1 to 10 million input T cells yielded approximately 500,000 cDNA molecules, meaning each molecule approximated one T cell. The patient libraries were prepared and sequenced with the same protocol used for the earlier healthy control dataset. Samples belonging to the same batch were prepared together, multiplexed and sequenced on a shared HiSeq lane. As for the authors' bioinformatics: Raw barcoded reads were processed with MIGEC, and single-read molecular identifier groups were discarded before consensus assembly and CDR3 extraction. VDJtools was used for post-analysis of the clonotype tables, with diversity normalized by down-sampling every dataset to the smallest sample size. To correct batch-related cross-sample contamination, repertoire overlap clustering matched CDR3 amino acid sequences but not nucleotide sequences. TCRdb reanalyzed the raw reads on its own, using fastp at Q25 for trimming and MiXCR for clone calling, and kept in-frame beta chains. When rows share a CDR3 protein, they turn into one entry using the most common DNA and genes. The V and J calls were not made by the authors but by TCRdb's processing. In all, the sample holds 600,000 to 750,000 distinct CDR3 sequences, and about 60% of those were seen once. Approximately 11% of the sample is taken by the ten largest.

In this chain, TRBV29-1 is recombined with TRBJ2-5, with the D gene uncertain. The sequenced sample was blood. This sequence originates from a girl aged 2 to 10 with multiple sclerosis. The nucleotides are TGCAGCGTTGATCTACCTCAGATGGCCCAGTACTTC. Translation gives CSVDLPQMAQYF. The entire variable domain, with the stretches around the CDR3 drawn from the reference TRBV29-1 and TRBJ2-5 proteins, is SAVISQKPSRDICQRGTSLTIQCQVDSQVTMMFWYRQQPGQSLTLIATANQGSEATYESGFVIDKFPISRPNLTFSTLTVSNMSPEDSSIYLCSVDLPQMAQYFGPGTRLLVL.